This T cell receptor (beta chain) derives from a study of control samples from healthy donors and cancer patients. Assay used: immunoSEQ multiplex PCR; TCRdb lists only in-frame clones, some missing. The sample shows about 130,000 clones, over 75% of them seen only once. Between the trimmed V and J ends, which lost 2 bases and 6 bases, there was a span of 11 bases. Germline-derived CDR1 and CDR2 are SGHKS and YYEKEE (reference sequence). CDR3 length: 14 amino acids. The TCR was taken from a middle-aged man in good health. The sequenced sample consisted of blood. This chain connects TRBV5-5 to TRBJ2-2, with a weak D call TRBD2 (5 bases). Written as DNA, the CDR3 is TGTGCCAGCAGCTTCGACGGGATTCCCGGGGAGCTGTTTTTT. This sequence encodes CASSFDGIPGELFF.